Presented here are 15 T cell receptor beta chains from one specimen sequenced in a study of vaccination and CD4 T cells after COVID-19. Cultured CD4+ T-cell DNA underwent Oncomine TCR Beta short-read sequencing. A single record per CDR3 protein comes from TCRdb applying MiXCR to the PCR reads. The table has tens of thousands of distinct CDR3 sequences, roughly 70% seen once. What these receptors recognize is not known. Treatment meaning: approximately 9-day PBMC culture with coronavirus spike peptide pools or control peptides (ViraFEST assay). The source was CD4+ T cells from blood, cultured in vitro, collected after SARS-CoV-2 vaccination. The source is a human donor who received a COVID-19 vaccine.

The rearrangement links TRBV5-1 to TRBJ1-2, with D uncertain. This CDR3 comprises 14 residues. Trimming took off 3 bases at V and 1 base at J, with 10 bases between the two ends. Germline V gives CDR1 SGHRS, CDR2 YFSETQ. This chain's CDR3 is CASSSRTDNYGYTF. DNA for the CDR3: TGCGCCAGCAGCTCAAGGACGGATAACTATGGCTACACCTTC.

The chain uses TRBV20-1 and TRBJ2-1; perhaps TRBD1 as D (5 bases). Trimming removed 2 bases at V and 4 bases at J, with 12 bases between. The CDR3 length is 14 residues. The germline V gene encodes CDR1 DFQATT and CDR2 SNEGSKA (reference sequence). The CDR3 DNA reads TGCAGTGCTAGACAGGGATTCGTGTACAATGAGCAGTTCTTC. Translated, it gives CSARQGFVYNEQFF.

The table lists this clonotype with a few counts. This sequence joins TRBV25-1 and TRBJ1-5, with a tentative D call TRBD1 (6 bases). This CDR3 is 18 amino acids long. V dropped 6 bases and J dropped 3 bases, with 24 bases sitting between them. Per the germline V gene, CDR1 is MGHDK and CDR2 is SYGVNS. CDR3 loop: CASRQGHIIRVANQPQHF. The CDR3 nucleotides are TGTGCCAGCAGGCAGGGGCATATTATAAGGGTTGCCAATCAGCCCCAGCATTTT.

The chain combines TRBV6-5 with TRBJ1-2, with TRBD1 matching over 7 bases. With V trimmed by 4 bases and J by 8 bases, 7 bases remained unmatched. The CDR3 runs 13 residues. Germline V gene sequence: CDR1 MNHEY, CDR2 SVGAGI. CDR3 residues: CASSSTGDRGYTF. The CDR3 nucleotides read TGTGCCAGCAGTTCAACAGGGGACCGGGGCTACACCTTC.

This sequence joins TRBV2 and TRBJ1-1; the D is unclear. This CDR3 spans 15 amino acids. CDR1 SNHLY and CDR2 FYNNEI come from the germline V gene. Between the trimmed V and J ends, which lost 8 bases and 1 base, there was a span of 17 bases. CDR3 sequence reads: CASRREKNRNTEAFF. CDR3 in DNA: TGTGCCAGCCGACGGGAAAAAAATAGGAACACTGAAGCTTTCTTT.

The chain couples TRBV29-1 to TRBJ2-5; 16 bases match TRBD2. The germline gives CDR1 SQVTM, CDR2 ANQGSEA. CDR3 length: 17 amino acids. J lost 0 bases, V lost 4 bases, and 5 bases had no gene match. The CDR3 sequence: CSVVGTSGGADQETQYF. DNA of the CDR3: TGCAGCGTTGTGGGGACTAGCGGGGGGGCCGACCAAGAGACCCAGTACTTC. Full variable domain (missing parts from reference TRBV29-1 and TRBJ2-5): SAVISQKPSRDICQRGTSLTIQCQVDSQVTMMFWYRQQPGQSLTLIATANQGSEATYESGFVIDKFPISRPNLTFSTLTVSNMSPEDSSIYLCSVVGTSGGADQETQYFGPGTRLLVL.

In this sample, this clonotype turned up once. This rearrangement joins TRBV20-1 to TRBJ2-7; the match to TRBD2 covers 12 bases. This CDR3 has 15 amino acids. V lost 3 bases and J lost 3; bases outside the gene matches: 6. CDR1 and CDR2 from the germline V gene are DFQATT and SNEGSKA (reference sequence). The DNA of the CDR3 is TGCAGTGCTAGCGGGCTAGCGGGGGGGAGCTACGAGCAGTACTTC. It translates to CSASGLAGGSYEQYF.

The V gene is TRBV12-3 or TRBV12-4, the J gene TRBJ2-7; TRBD2 agrees at 9 bases. Trimming took 1 base from V and 1 from J; bases not matched to a gene: 8. This CDR3 is built from 17 residues. This chain's CDR3 is CASSLEARSGGSYEQYF. DNA for the CDR3: TGTGCCAGCAGTTTAGAGGCTCGCAGCGGGGGGTCCTACGAGCAGTACTTC.

CDR3 amino acids: CASSPGTVNYGYTF. In DNA, the CDR3 is TGTGCCAGCTCACCCGGGACAGTCAACTATGGCTACACCTTC. The chain combines TRBV18 with TRBJ1-2, with 7 bases identical to TRBD1. The CDR3 loop spans 14 amino acids. V was clipped by 3 bases and J by 2 bases; unmatched bases: 3. CDR1 is KGHSH and CDR2 is LQKENI in the germline V gene.

V is TRBV20-1 and J is TRBJ1-2, with D perhaps TRBD1 (6 bases). CDR1 and CDR2 (germline): DFQATT, SNEGSKA (reference sequence). V was pared by 3 bases and J by 0 bases, with 8 bases between. This CDR3 is 13 amino acids long. The CDR3 is CSARDSTNYGYTF. CDR3 DNA: TGCAGTGCTAGGGACAGTACTAACTATGGCTACACCTTC.

The chain has TRBV6-1 and TRBJ1-5; 8 nucleotides line up with TRBD1. This CDR3 has 16 amino acids. The junction had 8 bases not matched to a gene; V was cut back by 2 bases and J by 5 bases. The germline V gene has CDR1 MNHNS and CDR2 SASEGT. The CDR3 DNA sequence: TGTGCCAGCAGTGAAACCGACAGGGGCGGAGATCAGCCCCAGCATTTT. Translating it yields CASSETDRGGDQPQHF.

This chain connects TRBV24-1 to TRBJ1-2; the match to TRBD1 covers 9 bases. Germline V CDR1 and CDR2: KGHDR, SFDVKD. The CDR3 spans 13 residues. The junction had 6 bases not matched to a gene; V was cut back by 7 bases and J by 7 bases. In DNA form, the CDR3 reads TGTGCCACCAGCAATACAGGGGGCATTGGCTACACCTTC. Translating gives CATSNTGGIGYTF.

V usage is TRBV7-9 and J usage is TRBJ2-2; maybe TRBD1 (6 bases). CDR1 is SEHNR, CDR2 FQNEAQ, per germline (reference sequence). The CDR3 has 16 residues. V lost 0 bases to trimming and J lost 6 bases, with 14 bases between them. This CDR3 is CASSLANQGRSGELFF. The CDR3 DNA sequence: TGTGCCAGCAGCTTAGCGAATCAGGGGAGATCCGGGGAGCTGTTTTTT.

The chain joins TRBV20-1 to TRBJ2-2; 8 positions agree with TRBD1. The V and J ends lost 0 bases and 6 bases, in that order; junction bases with no gene match: 9. CDR1 is DFQATT, CDR2 SNEGSKA, per germline (reference sequence). The CDR3 covers 16 residues. CDR3 sequence: CSARDVGRGRAGELFF. CDR3 coding DNA: TGCAGTGCTAGAGATGTCGGCAGGGGGCGCGCCGGGGAGCTGTTTTTT.

The J gene is TRBJ1-6, the V gene TRBV7-6; the D is unclear. This CDR3 is 18 amino acids long. Deletions cut 1 base from V and 3 bases from J, with 16 bases between. Per the germline V gene, CDR1 is SGHVS and CDR2 is FNYEAQ. The CDR3 loop is CASSLGGRQAGYNSPLHF. CDR3 nucleotide sequence: TGTGCCAGCAGCTTAGGAGGGAGGCAGGCAGGCTATAATTCACCCCTCCACTTT. The whole variable domain, remainder taken from reference TRBV7-6 and TRBJ1-6, is GAGVSQSPRYKVTKRGQDVALRCDPISGHVSLYWYRQALGQGPEFLTYFNYEAQQDKSGLPNDRFSAERPEGSISTLTIQRTEQRDSAMYRCASSLGGRQAGYNSPLHFGNGTRLTVT.